This TCR beta chain was found in a study of cytomegalovirus exposure and HLA in healthy donors. Looking at the study overall: Earlier results showed roughly 120 million unique TCR beta sequences derived from approximately 170 million T cells. General study findings and limits: Most CMV-associated TCR beta chains appeared HLA-restricted in a later analysis. In most subjects, TCR beta sequences reportedly gave accurate predictions of HLA-A and HLA-B alleles.

This PCR relied on a set of 60 Vbeta primers and 13 Jbeta primers. The assay was immunoSEQ multiplex PCR, and TCRdb's table has in-frame clones only and misses some. This sample has 94,000 or so clones, with 70% to 80% found just once. Donors in the study were healthy people who gave bone marrow. A note on this clone: Its antigen is not identified.

This CDR3 is built from 15 residues. CDR1 is SGHNT and CDR2 is YYREEE in the germline V gene (reference sequence). Losses at the gene ends were 4 bases for V and 3 bases for J; bases not matched to a gene: 7. V is TRBV5-4 and J is TRBJ2-7; 10 bases agree with TRBD1. The clonotype comes from a man between 60 and 70 years old in good health and CMV-seronegative. What was sequenced was PBMCs. This CDR3 reads CASSLTGGPNYEQYF. CDR3 DNA: TGTGCCAGCAGCCTGACAGGGGGCCCGAACTACGAGCAGTACTTC.